This T cell receptor beta chain was sequenced for a study of blood T cell repertoires in COVID-19. Overall study: Whether acute or convalescent, the COVID-19 samples came from the United States, Italy and Spain. In each case, the material was cDNA or gDNA derived from T cells, B-cell-depleted T cells, or PBMCs.

Germline V lookup: CDR1 MNHEY, CDR2 SMNVEV (reference sequence). The CDR3 sequence is 13 residues long. Trimming pared 7 bases from V and 0 bases from J, leaving 4 bases between. In the study's own analysis: Reference gene primer amplification gave estimated nucleated cell counts. TCRdb keeps only in-frame clones here, not all; method: immunoSEQ multiplex PCR. That table gives V, J and clone size, and the DNA gave D and trimming. The table shows roughly 200,000 clones, with roughly three quarters occurring only once. This sequence was found in a woman aged 50 to 60 with active or convalescent COVID-19. V gene TRBV27 combines with J gene TRBJ2-6, with D unresolved. The material sequenced was peripheral blood. In DNA form, the CDR3 reads TGTGCCAGCACTCGCTCTGGGGCCAACGTCCTGACTTTC. As protein: CASTRSGANVLTF.